This T cell receptor (beta chain) was sequenced in a study of T cells in Graves' hyperthyroidism and ophthalmopathy. Points from the study as a whole: Ophthalmopathy was distinguished from stable hyperthyroidism by 13 V-J signatures.

On the basis of clinical symptoms, serum thyroxine and TRAb, thyroid ultrasound and orbital computed tomography, diagnoses were made. This clonotype was recorded many times. Its antigen is unknown. Germline V CDR1 and CDR2: MDHEN, SYDVKM. This CDR3 has 15 residues. Trimming stripped 3 bases from V and 5 bases from J, with 14 bases between. The investigators amplified TCR beta CDR3 regions from RNA transcripts. RT-PCR in the first round (using the HTBI primer set) targeted the TCR CDR3. One entry per CDR3 protein results from TCRdb running MiXCR on the multiplex PCR reads. The table includes more than 550,000 distinct CDR3 sequences, 17% detected once.

Sample: blood. This chain uses TRBV28 with TRBJ2-1; no reliable D call. The clonotype comes from a man aged 50 to 60 with Graves' hyperthyroidism. CDR3 nucleotides: TGTGCCAGCAGTTTCGACTTTAACCTTCACAATGAGCAGTTCTTC. Translating it yields CASSFDFNLHNEQFF.